This note documents a single T cell receptor (beta chain) sequence. These data belong to a study of tumor T cells in aggressive B-cell lymphoma. Produced via immunoSEQ multiplex PCR; TCRdb's table is partial and in-frame only. The sample lists approximately 780 clones; 50% to 75% were seen once. The V gene's germline CDR1 is KGHSH and CDR2 LQKENI. The V and J ends lost 2 bases and 3 bases respectively, with 11 bases between them. This CDR3 has 15 amino acids. Sequencing was done on a sample of tumor tissue. The chain combines TRBV18 with TRBJ2-1; a weak D match, TRBD2 (6 bases). The sequence was obtained from an adult with diffuse large B cell lymphoma. The CDR3 sequence is CASSPFKAGYNEQFF. DNA of the CDR3: TGTGCCAGCTCACCATTTAAAGCGGGCTACAATGAGCAGTTCTTC.